The 28 T cell receptor beta chains below all came from one sample that was sequenced in a study of cytomegalovirus exposure and HLA in healthy donors (dated by TCRdb to 2015 to 2018). The library was built by means of the immunoSEQ multiplex PCR assay. TCRdb's version of the immuneACCESS table is confined to in-frame rearrangements and falls short of the full clone set. An unresolved V gene accounts for under half of the shortfall where checked; the remainder is of unknown origin. Here the sample has around 190,000 clones; roughly three quarters occur a single time. The top ten constitute around 1.3% of the sample. The sample was PBMCs. These receptors were collected from a woman in her thirties in good health and CMV-seronegative.

The chain couples TRBV7-9 to TRBJ1-4; TRBD1 agrees at 8 bases. Germline V gives CDR1 SEHNR, CDR2 FQNEAQ (reference sequence). The CDR3 consists of 14 residues. V lost 1 base to trimming and J lost 8 bases; unmatched junction nucleotides: 3. The CDR3 sequence is CASSLGQGLEKLFF. The CDR3 DNA reads as TGTGCCAGCAGCTTAGGACAGGGGTTGGAAAAACTGTTTTTT.

The chain joins TRBV9 to TRBJ2-1; possibly TRBD2 for D (5 bases). The ends were cut back, 4 bases at V and 6 bases at J, with 17 bases in the middle. Germline CDR1 is SGDLS and CDR2 is YYNGEE. This CDR3 is 15 amino acids long. CDR3 sequence reads: CASSSGVGPGNEQFF. The CDR3, as DNA: TGTGCCAGCAGCTCCGGGGTAGGGCCTGGCAATGAGCAGTTCTTC. The complete variable domain, with remaining parts taken from reference TRBV9 and TRBJ2-1, reads DSGVTQTPKHLITATGQRVTLRCSPRSGDLSVYWYQQSLDQGLQFLIQYYNGEERAKGNILERFSAQQFPDLHSELNLSSLELGDSALYFCASSSGVGPGNEQFFGPGTRLTVL.

This clone was seen a handful of times. The V call is TRBV30, the J call TRBJ1-6; maybe TRBD1 (5 bases). The germline CDR1 and CDR2 sequences are GTSNPN and SVGIG (reference sequence). Between the trimmed V and J ends, which lost 2 bases and 10 bases, there was a span of 15 bases. The CDR3 has 14 residues. The CDR3 DNA is TGTGCCTGGAGTCAGGGATCCCCTGGATCACCCCTCCACTTT. Amino acids: CAWSQGSPGSPLHF.

This clone was detected only a few times. CDR3 nucleotides: TGTGCCAGCGGAGGACAGGGCAATCAGCCCCAGCATTTT. This codes for CASGGQGNQPQHF. The chain recombines TRBV6-1 with TRBJ1-5; 7 bases agree with TRBD1. The ends lost 8 bases at V and 2 bases at J; junction bases unmatched: 3. The CDR3 runs 13 residues. Per germline, CDR1 MNHNS and CDR2 SASEGT.

The genes are TRBV2 and TRBJ1-2; TRBD1 aligns across 7 bases. Germline V gene lookup returns CDR1 SNHLY and CDR2 FYNNEI. Trimming at V came to 1 base and at J to 2 bases, leaving 1 base not matched to a gene. There are 14 residues in the CDR3. The CDR3 DNA follows: TGTGCCAGCAGTGAAGGGACAGGAAACTATGGCTACACCTTC. This encodes CASSEGTGNYGYTF. Based on the CDR3 plus reference TRBV2 and TRBJ1-2, the full variable domain is EPEVTQTPSHQVTQMGQEVILRCVPISNHLYFYWYRQILGQKVEFLVSFYNNEISEKSEIFDDQFSVERPDGSNFTLKIRSTKLEDSAMYFCASSEGTGNYGYTFGSGTRLTVV.

J is TRBJ1-1 and V is TRBV29-1; the match to TRBD1 covers 9 bases. The ends lost 6 bases at V and 4 bases at J; junction bases unmatched: 9. Per the germline V gene, CDR1 is SQVTM and CDR2 is ANQGSEA. The CDR3 covers 14 residues. CDR3 in amino acids: CSVSAGTGSTEAFF. CDR3 coding DNA: TGCAGCGTGTCGGCCGGGACAGGGAGCACTGAAGCTTTCTTT.

This chain joins TRBV4-1 and TRBJ2-3; TRBD2 aligns across 12 bases. CDR3 length: 13 amino acids. CDR1 and CDR2 (germline): MGHRA, YSYEKL. The junction had 7 bases not matched to a gene; V was cut back by 4 bases and J by 14 bases. CDR3 in amino acids: CASSRTGLAGWYF. The CDR3, as DNA: TGCGCCAGCAGCCGAACTGGACTAGCGGGGTGGTATTTT.

This clone was counted a single time. The V and J genes are TRBV19 and TRBJ1-1; weak D call: TRBD1 (6 bases). Trimming removed 8 bases from V and 0 bases from J, with 10 bases in between. The germline V gene encodes CDR1 LNHDA and CDR2 SQIVND (reference sequence). The CDR3 has 13 amino acids. This CDR3 reads CASWTEMNTEAFF. Written as DNA, the CDR3 is TGTGCCAGTTGGACAGAAATGAACACTGAAGCTTTCTTT. The variable domain in full, completed from reference TRBV19 and TRBJ1-1, reads DGGITQSPKYLFRKEGQNVTLSCEQNLNHDAMYWYRQDPGQGLRLIYYSQIVNDFQKGDIAEGYSVSREKKESFPLTVTSAQKNPTAFYLCASWTEMNTEAFFGQGTRLTVV.

The rearrangement uses TRBV6-1 and TRBJ2-3; TRBD2 agrees at 7 bases. CDR1 is MNHNS, CDR2 SASEGT, per germline. The CDR3 has 17 amino acids. V shed 2 bases and J 0 bases; nucleotides not matched to a gene: 8. The CDR3 DNA reads as TGTGCCAGCAGTGAAAACGTCGGCGGGGGAAGCACAGATACGCAGTATTTT. This gives the protein CASSENVGGGSTDTQYF.

The chain carries TRBV25-1 and TRBJ2-3; D is uncertain. The CDR3 length is 14 residues. The V end lost 4 bases, the J end lost 1 base, and 9 bases lay between the germline ends. Germline V gene lookup returns CDR1 MGHDK and CDR2 SYGVNS. The CDR3 nucleotides read TGTGCCAGCAGTGGCTTCCGGGGCACAGATACGCAGTATTTT. It encodes CASSGFRGTDTQYF.

This clone showed up just once. The J gene is TRBJ2-7, the V gene TRBV6-1, with 7 bases lining up with TRBD2. Germline V gene lookup returns CDR1 MNHNS and CDR2 SASEGT. J was trimmed by 3 bases and V by 2 bases; bases with no gene match: 19. The CDR3 spans 19 residues. The CDR3 DNA follows: TGTGCCAGCAGTGAATCGGTGGGAGGGCTTGGTCTTGGGGGCTACGAGCAGTACTTC. The encoded protein is CASSESVGGLGLGGYEQYF.

V is TRBV25-1 and J is TRBJ1-1, with TRBD1 matching 7 bases. V lost 6 bases to trimming and J lost 1 base; unmatched junction nucleotides: 5. The CDR3 totals 14 residues. Germline V gene lookup returns CDR1 MGHDK and CDR2 SYGVNS. In nucleotides, the CDR3 is TGTGCCAGCAGAACACAGGGGAAGAACACTGAAGCTTTCTTT. This gives the protein CASRTQGKNTEAFF.

About this clone: Within the sample, other DNA sequences also encode this same CDR3. V and J are TRBV18 and TRBJ1-2, with TRBD1 matching 11 bases. V lost 4 bases to trimming and J lost 6 bases; unmatched junction nucleotides: 1. CDR3 length equals 13 residues. The V gene's germline CDR1 is KGHSH and CDR2 LQKENI. CDR3 region: CASSQGQGDGYTF. The CDR3 nucleotides are TGTGCCAGCTCACAGGGACAGGGGGATGGCTACACCTTC.

This clone was recorded a few times. The J gene is TRBJ1-1, the V gene TRBV5-4; TRBD1 matches 7 bases. The germline V gene has CDR1 SGHNT and CDR2 YYREEE (reference sequence). The CDR3 spans 13 residues. The ends lost 3 bases at V and 7 bases at J; junction bases unmatched: 6. This chain's CDR3 is CASSWDTGVEAFF. CDR3 nucleotide sequence: TGTGCCAGCAGCTGGGACACAGGGGTTGAAGCTTTCTTT.

The chain uses TRBV27 and TRBJ2-7; 7 bases agree with TRBD1. The germline V gene has CDR1 MNHEY and CDR2 SMNVEV (reference sequence). V gave up 6 bases and J gave up 5 bases; unmatched junction bases: 7. The CDR3 has 13 amino acids. The CDR3 nucleotides are TGTGCCAGCAGGGAACAGGGGCCCAACGAGCAGTACTTC. Amino acid sequence: CASREQGPNEQYF.

The rearrangement links TRBV7-8 to TRBJ1-1; D is ambiguous. Germline V gene sequence: CDR1 SGHVS, CDR2 FQNEAQ. Trimming took 8 bases from V and 2 from J, leaving 18 bases between them. This CDR3 spans 15 amino acids. The CDR3 DNA reads as TGTGCCAGCCGAAGGGAGGAGGCCCATAACACTGAAGCTTTCTTT. This encodes CASRREEAHNTEAFF.

This clone was seen more than once but under ten times. V usage is TRBV6-1 and J usage is TRBJ1-2; D is unresolved. Germline values: CDR1 MNHNS, CDR2 SASEGT. The CDR3 totals 13 residues. V lost 5 bases to trimming and J lost 6 bases, with 13 bases between them. CDR3 sequence reads: CASSWRERDGYTF. The CDR3 bases are TGTGCCAGCAGTTGGAGGGAGAGGGATGGCTACACCTTC.

This clone showed up just once. The chain couples TRBV9 to TRBJ2-1; D may be TRBD2 (5 bases). Deletions cut 2 bases from V and 2 bases from J, with 11 bases between. The CDR3 runs to 15 residues. CDR1 is SGDLS, CDR2 YYNGEE, per germline. The chain's CDR3 is CASSVQEEPYNEQFF. DNA of the CDR3: TGTGCCAGCAGCGTTCAGGAGGAGCCCTACAATGAGCAGTTCTTC.

To note about this clone: The germline gene is not matched at one end of the junction; a read error may be the cause. V gene TRBV7-3 combines with J gene TRBJ2-3; 9 bases align to TRBD1. Germline-derived CDR1 and CDR2 are SGHTA and FQGTGA. The CDR3 has 16 amino acids. CDR3 in amino acids: CASSLTGGRPTDTQYF. In nucleotides, the CDR3 is TGTGCCAGCAGCCTAACAGGGGGCCGACCCACAGATACGCAGTATTTT.

This chain links TRBV5-1 with TRBJ2-6, with D perhaps matching TRBD1 (6 bases). Germline CDR1 is SGHRS and CDR2 is YFSETQ. V gave up 3 bases and J gave up 2 bases, with 9 bases separating them. There are 15 residues in the CDR3. The DNA for the CDR3 is TGCGCCAGCAGCTCCGACAGGCCTGGGGCCAACGTCCTGACTTTC. Translation gives CASSSDRPGANVLTF.

The CDR3 loop reads CASRRERGWLDEQFF. Here the CDR3 DNA reads TGTGCCAGCAGAAGAGAGCGAGGGTGGTTGGATGAGCAGTTCTTC. The J gene is TRBJ2-1, the V gene TRBV6-5; D is possibly TRBD2 (5 bases). The CDR3 contains 15 residues. CDR1 is MNHEY and CDR2 is SVGAGI in the germline V gene. V gave up 6 bases and J gave up 8 bases, with 20 bases separating them.

J is TRBJ1-2 and V is TRBV7-2; D call uncertain. Germline V gene lookup returns CDR1 SGHTA and CDR2 FQGNSA. Trimming took off 5 bases at V and 5 bases at J, with 9 bases between the two ends. The length of the CDR3 is 12 residues. CDR3 DNA sequence: TGTGCCAGCAGCCCCCGCGGGTATGGCTACACCTTC. Encoded protein: CASSPRGYGYTF.

This chain joins TRBV5-1 and TRBJ1-5, with 9 bases aligning to TRBD1. The germline gives CDR1 SGHRS, CDR2 YFSETQ. The CDR3 contains 18 residues. With V trimmed by 4 bases and J by 4 bases, 15 bases remained unmatched. The CDR3 DNA reads as TGCGCCAGCAGCCGGACACCCGGGACAGGGACGCGAAATCAGCCCCAGCATTTT. It specifies CASSRTPGTGTRNQPQHF.

The chain joins TRBV5-1 to TRBJ2-1; 9 nucleotides agree with TRBD2. With 0 bases clipped from V and 2 bases from J, the junction kept 3 bases outside the gene matches. CDR1 SGHRS and CDR2 YFSETQ come from the germline V gene. This CDR3 is 16 amino acids long. The CDR3 nucleotides read TGCGCCAGCAGCTTGGTGGCTAGCGGGACCTACAATGAGCAGTTCTTC. Its protein is CASSLVASGTYNEQFF.

This clone was seen only a few times. The chain recombines TRBV6-5 with TRBJ1-6, with D maybe TRBD1 (6 bases). Trimming removed 2 bases from V and 7 bases from J, with 12 bases in between. The CDR3 contains 15 residues. Germline CDR1 is MNHEY and CDR2 is SVGAGI. This chain's CDR3 is CASSYGGSRNSPLHF. The DNA for the CDR3 is TGTGCCAGCAGTTACGGGGGCAGTCGCAATTCACCCCTCCACTTT.

V is TRBV2 and J is TRBJ1-5, with a tentative D call TRBD1 (5 bases). The CDR3 length is 15 residues. Germline lookup yields CDR1 SNHLY and CDR2 FYNNEI. V lost 2 bases, J lost 1 base, and 9 bases lay in between. The CDR3 DNA sequence: TGTGCCAGCAGTGAATCTAGGGGAAGCAATCAGCCCCAGCATTTT. Translation gives CASSESRGSNQPQHF.

This clone was found a few times. The rearrangement joins TRBV1 to TRBJ1-6. TRBV1 is described as a pseudogene. The CDR3 spans 16 residues. The CDR3 is CTSSQGGGRGNSPLHF. CDR3 DNA: TGCACCAGCAGCCAAGGGGGAGGGAGGGGGAATTCACCCCTCCACTTT.

This clone was counted once. The genes are TRBV2 and TRBJ2-1, with a tentative D call TRBD2 (5 bases). This CDR3 region has 12 residues. CDR1 SNHLY and CDR2 FYNNEI come from the germline V gene. Trimming took 6 bases from V and 6 from J, leaving 9 bases between them. CDR3 DNA: TGTGCCAGCAGGAGCGGTTTCAATGAGCAGTTCTTC. Amino acid sequence: CASRSGFNEQFF.